This section outlines one TCR beta chain sequence together with its context. Profiling relied on immunoSEQ multiplex PCR, and the TCRdb table lists in-frame clones only, not all of them. The sample holds 150,000 to 180,000 clones, 85% to 95% seen once. These data originate in a study of T cell responses to AZD1222 COVID-19 vaccine. The CDR3 has 15 residues. Trimming removed 6 bases at V and 1 base at J, with 13 bases between. Looked up from germline, CDR1 is MDHEN and CDR2 is SYDVKM. This clonotype was sampled from an adult who received the AZD1222 COVID-19 vaccine. The chain uses TRBV28 and TRBJ1-3, with a weak D call TRBD1 (6 bases). This specimen was peripheral blood, taken 28 days after the second AZD1222 dose. CDR3 DNA: TGTGCCAGCAGCCTAGGGGGAAAGTCTGGAAACACCATATATTTT. Translation: CASSLGGKSGNTIYF.